The 12 T cell receptor beta chains below all came from one sample that was sequenced in a study of T cells after posttransplantation cyclophosphamide. Data came from immunoSEQ multiplex PCR; TCRdb stores just in-frame clones and leaves some out. The sample comprises 25,000 to 35,000 clones, approximately 90% of which are singletons, and approximately 3.5% rests with the top ten. The material sequenced was PBMCs. The receptor set was obtained from a man aged 45-65 years.

This clone came up a few times. The chain is built from TRBV19 and TRBJ1-4, with a possible D match to TRBD1 (5 bases). The germline gives CDR1 LNHDA, CDR2 SQIVND (reference sequence). This CDR3 contains 14 residues. With 5 bases removed from V and 8 bases from J, the gap between germline ends came to 15 bases. CDR3 nucleotides: TGTGCCAGTAGTGGGGACTTCTGGGGCGAAAAACTGTTTTTT. Encoded protein: CASSGDFWGEKLFF.

The chain has TRBV5-5 and TRBJ1-5; D uncertain. The CDR3 has 15 amino acids. Germline CDR1 is SGHKS and CDR2 is YYEKEE (reference sequence). V shed 1 base and J shed 3 bases, with 11 bases lying between them. The CDR3 reads CASSLYGGYNQPQHF. CDR3 nucleotide sequence: TGTGCCAGCAGCTTGTACGGCGGGTACAATCAGCCCCAGCATTTT.

The chain recombines TRBV5-1 with TRBJ1-1; maybe TRBD1 (6 bases). Germline CDR1 reads SGHRS; CDR2 reads YFSETQ. The length of the CDR3 is 16 residues. V was cut by 4 bases and J by 1 base, with 17 bases left in between. This CDR3 is CASSLTPQGKNTEAFF. The CDR3 bases are TGCGCCAGCAGCCTAACCCCCCAGGGGAAGAACACTGAAGCTTTCTTT.

Here the CDR3 reads CASSTQEPGQDYEQYF. The CDR3 nucleotides are TGTGCCAGCAGCACACAGGAGCCGGGACAGGACTACGAGCAGTACTTC. This sequence joins TRBV7-2 and TRBJ2-7; 8 positions agree with TRBD1. The J segment lost 3 bases and the V segment lost 5 bases, leaving 12 bases of the junction unmatched. This CDR3 comprises 16 residues. Germline assignment: CDR1 SGHTA and CDR2 FQGNSA.

The chain carries TRBV28 and TRBJ1-5, with D uncertain. From germline, CDR1 is MDHEN and CDR2 SYDVKM. The CDR3 spans 14 residues. Trimming stripped 3 bases from V and 1 base from J, with 7 bases between. CDR3: CASSFGGSNQPQHF. DNA for the CDR3: TGTGCCAGCAGTTTTGGAGGAAGCAATCAGCCCCAGCATTTT.

The CDR3 region is CASQAAGPATQNIQYF. CDR3 nucleotides: TGTGCCAGCCAAGCAGCGGGGCCCGCAACTCAAAACATTCAGTACTTC. This chain links TRBV5-4 with TRBJ2-4, with TRBD2 matching 7 bases. Per the germline V gene, CDR1 is SGHNT and CDR2 is YYREEE (reference sequence). The CDR3 spans 16 residues. The V gene end was trimmed by 7 bases and the J gene end by 5 bases; junction bases not matched to a gene: 15.

The V gene is TRBV11-3, the J gene TRBJ1-2, with 7 positions matching TRBD1. CDR1 is SGHNT and CDR2 is YENEEA in the germline V gene. The CDR3 has 14 amino acids. Losses at the gene ends were 0 bases for V and 6 bases for J; bases not matched to a gene: 4. CDR3 nucleotide sequence: TGTGCCAGCAGCTTAGAGACAGGGAACCATGGCTACACCTTC. Its protein is CASSLETGNHGYTF.

The J gene is TRBJ2-7, the V gene TRBV29-1, with D possibly matching TRBD2 (5 bases). There are 13 residues in the CDR3. Trimming removed 4 bases at V and 5 bases at J, with 15 bases between. The V gene's germline CDR1 is SQVTM and CDR2 ANQGSEA. The CDR3 region has the DNA TGCAGCGTTGGGAGGCCCCCAGGCGACGAGCAGTACTTC. It codes for CSVGRPPGDEQYF.

The chain has TRBV11-2 and TRBJ2-1; D might be TRBD1 (7 bases). The CDR3 sequence is 15 residues long. V shed 5 bases and J shed 5 bases, with 16 bases lying between them. CDR1 is SGHAT and CDR2 is FQNNGV in the germline V gene. In DNA form, the CDR3 reads TGTGCCAGCAGCCCGACAGGGAGGATTGACAATGAGCAGTTCTTC. Its protein product is CASSPTGRIDNEQFF.

The chain joins TRBV7-9 to TRBJ2-1; D perhaps matches TRBD2 (6 bases). Per germline, CDR1 SEHNR and CDR2 FQNEAQ (reference sequence). CDR3 size: 16 residues. V was clipped by 2 bases and J by 5 bases, with 16 bases between them. The CDR3 coding sequence is TGTGCCAGCAGCTTAAACGAGGGGAGGAACCACAATGAGCAGTTCTTC. Translating gives CASSLNEGRNHNEQFF.

The chain links TRBV25-1 to TRBJ2-7, with D perhaps matching TRBD1 (5 bases). Germline V CDR1 and CDR2: MGHDK, SYGVNS. Trimming took off 5 bases at V and 4 bases at J, with 18 bases between the two ends. The length of the CDR3 is 15 residues. CDR3 sequence (DNA): TGTGCCAGCAGTTCTCGACGGGCAGGGAATTACGAGCAGTACTTC. This sequence encodes CASSSRRAGNYEQYF.

This chain connects TRBV5-1 to TRBJ1-5; D ambiguous. Per the germline V gene, CDR1 is SGHRS and CDR2 is YFSETQ. The CDR3 totals 13 residues. The germline V and J ends were trimmed by 4 bases and 0 bases, with 5 bases remaining between them. The chain's CDR3 is CASSLGSNQPQHF. Here the CDR3 DNA reads TGCGCCAGCAGCCTCGGTAGCAATCAGCCCCAGCATTTT.